One sample yielded the 11 T cell receptor beta chains listed below, sequenced in a study of blood T cells in healthy people across ages. Next came a second PCR, run for 7 to 11 cycles, which used a sample-barcoded 5' primer along with a J-beta primer mix. TCRdb itself ran the 5' RACE reads through MiXCR, one entry per CDR3 protein. The data contain around 800,000 distinct CDR3 sequences, 46% of them seen just once; the ten biggest clones take up 18%. The specimen was blood. The receptors stem from a man aged 80 or over in good health.

The chain couples TRBV20-1 to TRBJ2-1; D gene unclear. Germline V gives CDR1 DFQATT, CDR2 SNEGSKA (reference sequence). V was trimmed by 3 bases and J by 6 bases, leaving 18 bases between them. The CDR3 length is 15 residues. CDR3 in DNA: TGCAGTGCTAGCCAAAGGAAGTCGGTTAGCAATGAGCAGTTCTTC. Its translation is CSASQRKSVSNEQFF.

Of note for this clonotype: A junction end diverges from the germline sequence, so it may reflect a read error. The gene calls are TRBV6-1 and TRBJ2-1, with TRBD2 matching 8 bases. The CDR3 spans 16 residues. Germline V CDR1 and CDR2: MNHNS, SASEGT. The CDR3 region is CASSGRREGQNNEQYF. In DNA, the CDR3 is TGTGCCAGCAGTGGCAGACGGGAGGGCCAGAACAATGAGCAGTATTTC.

This clonotype was counted many times. The rearrangement uses TRBV10-3 and TRBJ2-7, with 8 positions matching TRBD1. J lost 2 bases, V lost 10 bases, and 7 bases had no gene match. CDR3 length: 13 residues. Germline CDR1 and CDR2: ENHRY and SYGVKD. CDR3 DNA: TGTGCCACCGGACAGGGTGGGACCTACGAGCAGTACTTC. Translating it yields CATGQGGTYEQYF.

The chain uses TRBV6-2 or TRBV6-3 and TRBJ2-7; the match to TRBD1 covers 10 bases. With V trimmed by 5 bases and J by 7 bases, 17 bases remained unmatched. The germline gives CDR1 MNHEY, CDR2 SVGEGT. The CDR3 consists of 17 residues. CDR3 sequence (DNA): TGTGCCAGCAGTCCGCTGGTTGGGACAGGGGACCACAATGAGCAGTACTTC. It yields the protein CASSPLVGTGDHNEQYF.

The chain combines TRBV5-1 with TRBJ1-4; unclear D gene. The length of the CDR3 is 15 residues. Germline lookup yields CDR1 SGHRS and CDR2 YFSETQ. V shed 0 bases and J shed 0 bases, with 6 bases lying between them. CDR3 protein: CASSLETATNEKLFF. As DNA, the CDR3 is TGCGCCAGCAGCTTGGAAACGGCAACTAATGAAAAACTGTTTTTT. Full variable domain (remainder filled in from reference TRBV5-1 and TRBJ1-4): KAGVTQTPRYLIKTRGQQVTLSCSPISGHRSVSWYQQTPGQGLQFLFEYFSETQRNKGNFPGRFSGRQFSNSRSEMNVSTLELGDSALYLCASSLETATNEKLFFGSGTQLSVL.

This sequence joins TRBV15 and TRBJ2-3; a weak D match, TRBD1 (5 bases). V lost 0 bases, J lost 7 bases, and 17 bases lay in between. The CDR3 is 16 amino acids. Germline assignment: CDR1 LNHNV and CDR2 YYDKDF (reference sequence). In DNA, the CDR3 is TGTGCCACCAGCAGAGATGCTCTAGGGGTGGCAAATACGCAGTATTTT. This encodes CATSRDALGVANTQYF.

In its sample, this clonotype was seen many times. The rearrangement joins TRBV4-3 to TRBJ2-1; TRBD1 might be the D (6 bases). Trimming removed 1 base at V and 7 bases at J, with 14 bases between. The CDR3 loop spans 15 amino acids. The germline V gene encodes CDR1 LGHNA and CDR2 YSLEER. The CDR3 bases are TGCGCCAGCAGCCAAGCGTCACAGGGTTTTAATGAGCAGTTCTTC. It is translated as CASSQASQGFNEQFF.

The chain employs TRBV9 and TRBJ2-7, with 12 bases identical to TRBD2. Germline CDR1 and CDR2: SGDLS and YYNGEE. V trimming: 4 bases; J trimming: 3 bases; junction bases outside the gene matches: 8. The CDR3 runs 16 residues. In DNA, the CDR3 is TGTGCCAGCAGCCCCGGACTAGCGGGAACTTACTACGAGCAGTACTTC. This sequence encodes CASSPGLAGTYYEQYF.

The sample holds a few counts of this clonotype. V usage is TRBV7-6 and J usage is TRBJ2-7; unclear D gene. Trimming took off 0 bases at V and 3 bases at J, with 6 bases between the two ends. CDR3 size: 13 residues. The germline gives CDR1 SGHVS, CDR2 FNYEAQ. Written as DNA, the CDR3 is TGTGCCAGCAGCTTAGCCTTTGGCTACGAGCAGTACTTC. The encoded protein is CASSLAFGYEQYF. Variable domain in full (rest from reference TRBV7-6 and TRBJ2-7): GAGVSQSPRYKVTKRGQDVALRCDPISGHVSLYWYRQALGQGPEFLTYFNYEAQQDKSGLPNDRFSAERPEGSISTLTIQRTEQRDSAMYRCASSLAFGYEQYFGPGTRLTVT.

This CDR3 is CSVGGLFSSETQYF. CDR3 DNA sequence: TGCAGCGTGGGGGGATTATTTTCTTCGGAGACCCAGTACTTC. This chain joins TRBV29-1 and TRBJ2-5; D possibly corresponds to TRBD2 (6 bases). Germline CDR1 SQVTM, CDR2 ANQGSEA. V lost 6 bases and J 5 bases, leaving 19 bases between the germline ends. The CDR3 is made up of 14 amino acids.

The chain is built from TRBV9 and TRBJ2-2; weak D call: TRBD2 (5 bases). V was clipped by 4 bases and J by 1 base, with 17 bases between them. CDR3 size: 17 residues. Germline assignment: CDR1 SGDLS and CDR2 YYNGEE. CDR3 coding DNA: TGTGCCAGCAGCCTTGATCCTAGCCAGGAGAACACCGGGGAGCTGTTTTTT. Protein sequence: CASSLDPSQENTGELFF.